This TCR beta chain was sequenced in a study of blood T cells in healthy people across ages. Donors gave about 9.3 milliliters of peripheral blood apiece. A J-beta primer mix and a sample-barcoded 5' primer were used in a second PCR of about 7 to 12 cycles. A single record per CDR3 protein comes from TCRdb applying MiXCR to the 5' RACE reads. Counted here are over 1,500,000 distinct CDR3 sequences, 40% to 55% occurring once; the ten biggest clones make up around 2.1%. This CDR3 has 14 residues. CDR1 is MNHEY and CDR2 is SVGEGT in the germline V gene. V dropped 0 bases and J dropped 7 bases, with 9 bases sitting between them.

The chain couples TRBV6-2 or TRBV6-3 to TRBJ2-2; the D gene is possibly TRBD2 (6 bases). The sequenced sample was blood. The sequence was obtained from a woman in her forties in good health. The CDR3: CASSYSTSIGELFF. In DNA, the CDR3 is TGTGCCAGCAGTTACTCTACTAGCATCGGGGAGCTGTTTTTT.